This entry concerns a single T cell receptor (beta chain). The sample originates from a study of control samples from healthy donors and cancer patients. Assay used: immunoSEQ multiplex PCR; TCRdb lists only in-frame clones, some missing. The data contain about 150,000 clones, 70% to 90% of them singletons. The ends were cut back, 4 bases at V and 5 bases at J, with 12 bases in the middle. The CDR3 is 14 residues long. Per germline, CDR1 SGHTS and CDR2 YDEGEE. The chain couples TRBV5-8 to TRBJ2-2; D gene uncertain. The receptor was derived from a young man in good health. The specimen was blood. CDR3 residues: CASSLTLATGELFF. The CDR3 DNA reads as TGTGCCAGCAGCCTGACCCTGGCTACCGGGGAGCTGTTTTTT.